This T cell receptor beta chain was captured in a study of shared clonotypes between healthy human individuals. CDR3 length equals 13 residues. The germline V gene encodes CDR1 SNHLY and CDR2 FYNNEI. V was trimmed by 7 bases and J by 4 bases, leaving 13 bases between them. The method was immunoSEQ multiplex PCR; TCRdb's version includes in-frame clones alone and lacks a portion of them. The sample holds about 1 million clones, roughly 80% seen once. The sequence was obtained from a man between 18 and 35 years old in good health. The V and J genes are TRBV2 and TRBJ1-1; D remains ambiguous. Input material: memory CD4+ T cells sorted from blood. Subset indicated: CD45RA-negative fraction. This CDR3 reads CASNDNGGTEAFF. DNA of the CDR3: TGTGCCAGCAATGACAATGGAGGCACTGAAGCTTTCTTT.